This T cell receptor (beta chain) was documented in a study of T cell responses to AZD1222 COVID-19 vaccine. Findings of the study overall: The study reported that nearly half of spike-specific TCRs target unmutated variant regions. Donors were mostly white British, more females; clonal diversity possibly underestimated.

Concerning this clone itself: Its specificity is not known.

The J segment lost 0 bases and the V segment lost 2 bases, leaving 2 bases of the junction unmatched. The germline V gene has CDR1 SGHTS and CDR2 YDEGEE. This CDR3 region has 15 residues. Libraries were prepared by immunoSEQ multiplex PCR; TCRdb keeps only in-frame clonotypes and omits some of them. The data show some 150,000 clones, with 92% seen just once and approximately 4.7% held by the top ten. V gene TRBV5-8 combines with J gene TRBJ1-3, with TRBD1 identical over 7 bases. The receptor was isolated from an adult in good health. This specimen was peripheral blood, taken on day 0 of AZD1222 vaccination. For the CDR3, the DNA is TGTGCCAGCAGCTTTACAGGGGTCTCTGGAAACACCATATATTTT. The encoded protein is CASSFTGVSGNTIYF.